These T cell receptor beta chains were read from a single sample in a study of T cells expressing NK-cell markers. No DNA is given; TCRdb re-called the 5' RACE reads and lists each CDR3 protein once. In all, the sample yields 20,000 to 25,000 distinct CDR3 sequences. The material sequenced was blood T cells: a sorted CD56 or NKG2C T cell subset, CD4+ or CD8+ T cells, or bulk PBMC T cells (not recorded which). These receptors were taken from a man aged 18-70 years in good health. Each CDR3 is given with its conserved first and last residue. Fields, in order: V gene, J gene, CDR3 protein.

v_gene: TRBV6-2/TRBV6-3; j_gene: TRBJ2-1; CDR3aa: CASSYRAGEAYNEQFF
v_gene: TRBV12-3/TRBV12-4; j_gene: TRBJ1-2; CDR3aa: CASSLRATGGGYTF
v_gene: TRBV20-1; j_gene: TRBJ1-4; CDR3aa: CSVPTNEKLFF
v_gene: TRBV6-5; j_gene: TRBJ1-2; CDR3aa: CASSYRGYYGYTF
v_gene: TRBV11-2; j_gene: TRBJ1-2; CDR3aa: CASSVTENYGYTF
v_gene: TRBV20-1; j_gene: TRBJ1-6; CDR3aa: CSAPRDRGLRNSPLHF
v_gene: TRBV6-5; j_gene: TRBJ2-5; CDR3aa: CASSLQLAGVEETQYF
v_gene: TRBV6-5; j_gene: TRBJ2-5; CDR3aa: CASSYQDKETQYF
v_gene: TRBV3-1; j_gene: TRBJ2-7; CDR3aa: CASSQAGAGHYEQYF
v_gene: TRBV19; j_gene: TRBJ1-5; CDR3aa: CASSIYLTGGGQPQHF
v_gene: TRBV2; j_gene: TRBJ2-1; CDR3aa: CASSERAGRNNEQFF
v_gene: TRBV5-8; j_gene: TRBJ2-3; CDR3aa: CASSYRRGDTQYF
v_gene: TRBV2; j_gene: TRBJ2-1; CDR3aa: CASSVGVSRYNEQFF
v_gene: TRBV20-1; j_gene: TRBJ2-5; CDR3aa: CSATSSTTSGGQETQYF
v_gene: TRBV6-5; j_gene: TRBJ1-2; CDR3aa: CASSLTGDGYTF
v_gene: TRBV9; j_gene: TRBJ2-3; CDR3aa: CASSRADTQYF
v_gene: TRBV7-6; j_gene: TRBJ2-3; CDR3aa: CASRPEGSDTQYF
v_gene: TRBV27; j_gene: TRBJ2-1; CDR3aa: CASRGGNEQFF
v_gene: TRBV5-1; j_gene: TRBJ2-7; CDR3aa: CASSLDVEKSGSYEQYF
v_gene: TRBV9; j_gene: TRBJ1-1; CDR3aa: CASSVLATGLGTEAFF
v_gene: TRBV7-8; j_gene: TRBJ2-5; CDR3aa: CASSSGLAGGRETQYF
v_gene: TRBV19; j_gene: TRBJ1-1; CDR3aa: CATRDRGGTEAFF
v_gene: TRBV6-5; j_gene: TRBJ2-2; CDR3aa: CASSYSGGGHGELFF
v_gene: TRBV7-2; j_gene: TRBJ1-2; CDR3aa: CASSQSTGRGGYTF
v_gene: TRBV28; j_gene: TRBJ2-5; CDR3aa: CASSFPPTSGFQETQYF
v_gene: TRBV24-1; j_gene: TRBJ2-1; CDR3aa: CATSDARQNNEQFF
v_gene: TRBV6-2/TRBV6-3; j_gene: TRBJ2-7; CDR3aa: CASSYQQGGTEVFSYEQYF
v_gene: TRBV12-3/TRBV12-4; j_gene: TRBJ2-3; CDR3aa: CASNTEDTQYF
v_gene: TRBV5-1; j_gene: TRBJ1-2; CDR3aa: CASRSGDYGYTF
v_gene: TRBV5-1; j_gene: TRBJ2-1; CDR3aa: CASSFSTSGDEQFF
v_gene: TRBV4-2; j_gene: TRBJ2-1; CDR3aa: CASSQWAGGSYNEQFF